This TCR beta chain was observed in a study of early T cells in non-severe SARS-CoV-2 infection. Study at large: Bulk RNA taken from unsorted whole blood was sequenced, leaving chains unpaired. The study, taken as a whole, reports: Anti-spike CD8 responses were favored by VDJdb matching, which missed private and CD4 specificities.

Each single cDNA molecule received a unique molecular identifier. TCRdb recomputed calls from the 5' RACE reads with MiXCR, one row per CDR3 protein. The sample has roughly 60,000 distinct CDR3 sequences, around an eighth seen once. With regard to this clonotype: The antigen remains unidentified.

This CDR3 has 12 amino acids. The germline gives CDR1 SGHAT, CDR2 FQNNGV. The germline V and J ends were trimmed by 4 bases and 2 bases, with 5 bases remaining between them. Sequencing was carried out using whole blood. This sequence joins TRBV11-2 and TRBJ2-5, with D unresolved. The sequence was collected from an adult who was a healthcare worker with PCR-confirmed SARS-CoV-2 infection or an uninfected control (not recorded which). CDR3 sequence (DNA): TGTGCCAGCAGCTATGATCAAGAGACCCAGTACTTC. Translating gives CASSYDQETQYF.